This entry features one T cell receptor beta chain sequence. Its specificity is not known. The entry originates in a study of graft-versus-host responses after intestinal transplantation. For the study at large: Multivisceral, liver-intestinal, or isolated intestinal transplants were given to recipients. The whole recipient group had anti-thymocyte globulin induction followed by tacrolimus and steroids for roughly three years. General study points: Among recipient marrow samples, GvH clones were found; some appeared first in ileum or blood. Those patients showing graft-donor T cell macrochimerism displayed high graft-versus-host to host-versus-graft clonal ratios in allografts.

CDR3 length equals 14 residues. CDR1 is SNHLY and CDR2 is FYNNEI in the germline V gene. V shed 0 bases and J shed 9 bases, with 12 bases lying between them. The repertoire was sequenced with immunoSEQ multiplex PCR; TCRdb's copy has only in-frame clones and lacks some. The data contain approximately 85,000 clones, over 85% of them singletons. The source of this sequence is a human donor who was the organ donor for an intestinal transplant. The sequenced sample was unstimulated CD8+ T cells sorted from spleen or lymph node cells, obtained before transplant. The chain has TRBV2 and TRBJ2-1; D not certain. CDR3 bases: TGTGCCAGCAGTGAAGCGGGTTATCGCGGTGAGCAGTTCTTC. Its translation is CASSEAGYRGEQFF.